Each of the 2 T cell receptor beta chains below was sequenced from the same sample in a study of CXCR3-negative and CXCR3-positive naive CD8 T cells. Broader study findings: More hydrophobic TRB CDR3s were found in CXCR3-positive naive cells than in CXCR3-negative naive cells.

Their target antigens are unknown. With UMI labels, 5' RACE was used to prepare the TRB cDNA libraries. TCRdb reanalyzed the 5' RACE reads, giving one entry per CDR3 protein sequence and no DNA. The sample has about 6,000 distinct CDR3 sequences; the top ten hold less than 2%. Specimen: naive CXCR3+ CD8+ T cells from blood. Subset: CD45RO-CCR7+CD27+CD95- naive CD8+ T cells expressing CXCR3 (TNR3+). The origin of the receptors is a human donor in good health. Some clones in this sample may be carry-over from other donors' samples.

By frequency, this clonotype is medium-sized. The chain recombines TRBV7-3 with TRBJ1-2; the D call of TRBD1 rests on TCRdb alone, since no DNA is present to check it. CDR1 and CDR2 from the germline V gene are SGHTA and FQGTGA. The CDR3 sequence is 15 residues long. The CDR3 is CASRIYPGGNYGYTF.

The rearrangement joins TRBV6-5 to TRBJ2-3; TCRdb's D call, TRBD2, is unchecked because there is no DNA. CDR1 is MNHEY and CDR2 is SVGAGI in the germline V gene. The CDR3 loop spans 16 amino acids. The CDR3 loop is CASSWTSGSSTDTQYF.